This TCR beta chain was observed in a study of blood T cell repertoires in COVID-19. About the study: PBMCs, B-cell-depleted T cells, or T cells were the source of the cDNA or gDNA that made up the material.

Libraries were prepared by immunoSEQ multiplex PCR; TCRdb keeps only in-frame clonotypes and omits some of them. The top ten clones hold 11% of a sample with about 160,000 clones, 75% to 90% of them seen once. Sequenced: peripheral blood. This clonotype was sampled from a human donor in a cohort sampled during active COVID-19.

In nucleotides, the CDR3 is TGTGCCAGCAGTACTACTGGTACGAATTATGGTCTAGGTAACTACGAGCAGTACTTC. This encodes CASSTTGTNYGLGNYEQYF. This chain links TRBV6-2 or TRBV6-3 with TRBJ2-7; D unresolved. The CDR3 spans 19 residues. Germline V lookup: CDR1 MNHEY, CDR2 SVGEGT. Trimming stripped 5 bases from V and 3 bases from J, with 29 bases between.